This entry describes one TCR beta chain. The data were obtained in a study of T-cell memory formation after mild COVID-19. Study-level information: Clustering of TCRs was largely donor specific.

Germline CDR1 reads SGHRS; CDR2 reads YFSETQ. CDR3 length: 15 amino acids. V was pared by 5 bases and J by 8 bases, with 9 bases of the junction left unmatched. Constant-segment primers and 5'RACE yielded cDNA libraries for TCR alpha and TCR beta, each carrying sample barcodes and UMIs. TCRdb reprocessed the 5' RACE reads via MiXCR and lists one record per CDR3 protein. The profile shows roughly 180,000 distinct CDR3 sequences, approximately 10% of them singletons. The J gene is TRBJ1-6, the V gene TRBV5-1; TRBD1 matches at 8 bases. Sample: PBMCs or a T cell subset sorted from them (not recorded which). This receptor was obtained from a man aged 18 to 30 who had mild COVID-19 (a few samples of this study predate the infection). Cell type and time point are not known. The CDR3 DNA reads as TGCGCCAGCAGGGAGAGGACAGGGAGTGATTCACCCCTCCACTTT. Its protein product is CASRERTGSDSPLHF. The entire variable domain, with the rest obtained from reference TRBV5-1 and TRBJ1-6, is as follows: KAGVTQTPRYLIKTRGQQVTLSCSPISGHRSVSWYQQTPGQGLQFLFEYFSETQRNKGNFPGRFSGRQFSNSRSEMNVSTLELGDSALYLCASRERTGSDSPLHFGNGTRLTVT.